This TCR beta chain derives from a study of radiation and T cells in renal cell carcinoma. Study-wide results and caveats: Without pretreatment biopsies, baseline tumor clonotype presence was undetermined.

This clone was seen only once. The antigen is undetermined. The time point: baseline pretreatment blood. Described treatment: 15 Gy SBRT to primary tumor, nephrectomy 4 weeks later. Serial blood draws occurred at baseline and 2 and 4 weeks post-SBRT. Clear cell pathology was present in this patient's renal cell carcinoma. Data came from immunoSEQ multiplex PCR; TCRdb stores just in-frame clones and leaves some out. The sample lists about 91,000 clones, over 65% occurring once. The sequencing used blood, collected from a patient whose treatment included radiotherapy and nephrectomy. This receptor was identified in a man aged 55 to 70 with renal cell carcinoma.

The CDR3 loop reads CASSQEGGSSYNEQFF. The DNA for the CDR3 is TGTGCCAGCAGCCAAGAGGGGGGGAGCTCCTACAATGAGCAGTTCTTC. V is TRBV14 and J is TRBJ2-1, with 7 bases that match TRBD2. CDR1 and CDR2 (germline): SGHDN, FVKESK. The CDR3 runs to 16 residues. V gave up 0 bases and J gave up 0 bases; unmatched junction bases: 2.